The 12 T cell receptor beta chains below all came from one sample that was sequenced in a study of long-term antiretroviral therapy in people with HIV. The assay used was immunoSEQ (version v3.0), run at survey level. The table came from immunoSEQ multiplex PCR; TCRdb's copy has only in-frame clones and leaves some out. The sample contains approximately 27,000 clones, 80% to 95% of which appear only once. The sample was unsorted PBMCs, taken about 5.3 years after starting antiretroviral therapy. The receptors were sampled from a woman between 40 and 55 years old with HIV.

CDR3 nucleotides: TGTGCCAGCAGTGAGAAGGGCCAGGGTCGGGGCAATGAGCAGTTCTTC. Translating gives CASSEKGQGRGNEQFF. The genes are TRBV6-1 and TRBJ2-1; either TRBD1 or TRBD2 may supply D (5 bases each). The CDR3 runs 16 residues. V lost 3 bases and J 6 bases, leaving 18 bases between the germline ends. Per germline, CDR1 MNHNS and CDR2 SASEGT.

CDR3 in DNA: TGCGCCAGCAGCTTGGGGACAGCGACTAACTATGGCTACACCTTC. The encoded protein is CASSLGTATNYGYTF. The gene calls are TRBV5-1 and TRBJ1-2; a weak D match, TRBD1 (6 bases). Germline CDR1 and CDR2: SGHRS and YFSETQ. CDR3 length: 15 residues. The ends were cut back, 0 bases at V and 0 bases at J, with 9 bases in the middle.

This chain links TRBV5-1 with TRBJ2-3, with TRBD2 as a possible D gene (5 bases). CDR1 SGHRS and CDR2 YFSETQ come from the germline V gene. With 4 bases removed from V and 2 bases from J, the gap between germline ends came to 8 bases. The CDR3 contains 13 residues. The CDR3 is CASSPRDTDTQYF. In nucleotides, the CDR3 is TGCGCCAGCAGCCCACGGGACACAGATACGCAGTATTTT. The full variable domain, with the rest looked up from reference TRBV5-1 and TRBJ2-3, is KAGVTQTPRYLIKTRGQQVTLSCSPISGHRSVSWYQQTPGQGLQFLFEYFSETQRNKGNFPGRFSGRQFSNSRSEMNVSTLELGDSALYLCASSPRDTDTQYFGPGTRLTVL.

The V call is TRBV5-6, the J call TRBJ2-1, with TRBD2 identical over 13 bases. The germline CDR1 and CDR2 sequences are SGHDT and YYEEEE. The length of the CDR3 is 19 residues. The V and J ends lost 4 bases and 4 bases, in that order; junction bases with no gene match: 14. CDR3 protein: CASSPGGWTSGSGYNEQFF. The DNA for the CDR3 is TGTGCCAGCAGCCCTGGGGGGTGGACTAGCGGGAGCGGATACAATGAGCAGTTCTTC.

The genes are TRBV7-2 and TRBJ1-2; a weak D match, TRBD1 (6 bases). The V end lost 0 bases, the J end lost 5 bases, and 13 bases lay between the germline ends. The CDR3 covers 15 residues. CDR1 and CDR2 (germline): SGHTA, FQGNSA. CDR3 protein: CASSLAGRGRYGYTF. The CDR3 DNA reads TGTGCCAGCAGCTTAGCGGGTAGGGGGAGGTATGGCTACACCTTC.

V is TRBV7-9 and J is TRBJ2-5; the D gene is possibly TRBD2 (5 bases). Per the germline V gene, CDR1 is SEHNR and CDR2 is FQNEAQ (reference sequence). CDR3 length: 15 amino acids. The germline V and J ends were trimmed by 3 bases and 5 bases, with 16 bases remaining between them. The CDR3 here is CASSLGGGGEETQYF. As DNA, the CDR3 is TGTGCCAGCAGCTTGGGCGGAGGAGGAGAGGAGACCCAGTACTTC.

The chain joins TRBV11-2 to TRBJ2-5; D unclear. The germline CDR1 and CDR2 sequences are SGHAT and FQNNGV. V dropped 5 bases and J dropped 7 bases, with 17 bases sitting between them. The CDR3 is 14 residues long. For the CDR3, the DNA is TGTGCCAGCAGCCTAACACGGGCATCGGGGACCCAGTACTTC. The encoded protein is CASSLTRASGTQYF.

The chain recombines TRBV6-5 with TRBJ1-2; the D is unclear. Germline CDR1 MNHEY, CDR2 SVGAGI. V was clipped by 6 bases and J by 6 bases, with 17 bases between them. The CDR3 covers 14 residues. CDR3 region: CASREWTSFNGYTF. The CDR3 nucleotides are TGTGCCAGCAGAGAATGGACTTCTTTCAATGGCTACACCTTC.

The J gene is TRBJ2-3, the V gene TRBV5-5; 12 nucleotides line up with TRBD2. The germline CDR1 and CDR2 sequences are SGHKS and YYEKEE (reference sequence). The trim removed 3 bases at V and 4 bases at J, leaving 6 bases unmatched. CDR3 length equals 16 residues. The CDR3 nucleotides read TGTGCCAGCAGCTCTCGGACTAGCGGGGTTGCAGATACGCAGTATTTT. It specifies CASSSRTSGVADTQYF.

The rearrangement links TRBV7-8 to TRBJ2-5; the D gene is possibly TRBD2 (7 bases). Per the germline V gene, CDR1 is SGHVS and CDR2 is FQNEAQ. The CDR3 is 15 residues long. The V end lost 5 bases, the J end lost 5 bases, and 18 bases lay between the germline ends. CDR3 region: CASSPPDGGLETQYF. CDR3 nucleotides: TGTGCCAGCAGCCCCCCCGACGGGGGGCTGGAGACCCAGTACTTC.

The chain joins TRBV5-1 to TRBJ2-7, with D maybe TRBD2 (5 bases). The CDR3 has 15 residues. Trimming pared 5 bases from V and 0 bases from J, leaving 15 bases between. Germline loops: CDR1 SGHRS, CDR2 YFSETQ. CDR3 DNA sequence: TGCGCCAGCAGAATCGGTGTCACTAGCTCCTACGAGCAGTACTTC. This translates into CASRIGVTSSYEQYF.

The V call is TRBV6-4, the J call TRBJ2-7; 11 positions match TRBD2. Germline trimming cut 3 bases from V and 2 bases from J; bases unmatched to any gene: 3. The germline CDR1 and CDR2 sequences are MRHNA and SNTAGT. The CDR3 extends over 15 amino acids. The CDR3 DNA follows: TGTGCCAGCAGTGAAACTAGCGGGGGTGCCTACGAGCAGTACTTC. The encoded protein is CASSETSGGAYEQYF.